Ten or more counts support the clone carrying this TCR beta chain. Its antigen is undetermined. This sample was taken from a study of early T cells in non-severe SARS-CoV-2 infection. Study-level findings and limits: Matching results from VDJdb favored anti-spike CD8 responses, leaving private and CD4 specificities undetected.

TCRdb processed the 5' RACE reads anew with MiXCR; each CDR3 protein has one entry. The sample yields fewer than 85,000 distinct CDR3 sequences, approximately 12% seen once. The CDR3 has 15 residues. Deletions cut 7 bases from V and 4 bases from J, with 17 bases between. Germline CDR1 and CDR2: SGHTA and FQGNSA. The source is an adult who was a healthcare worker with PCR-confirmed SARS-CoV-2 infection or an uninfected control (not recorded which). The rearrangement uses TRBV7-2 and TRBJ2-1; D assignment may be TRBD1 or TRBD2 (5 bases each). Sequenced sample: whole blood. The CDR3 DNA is TGTGCCAGCACCATCACGGGGCAGTGGTACAATGAGCAGTTCTTC. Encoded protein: CASTITGQWYNEQFF.